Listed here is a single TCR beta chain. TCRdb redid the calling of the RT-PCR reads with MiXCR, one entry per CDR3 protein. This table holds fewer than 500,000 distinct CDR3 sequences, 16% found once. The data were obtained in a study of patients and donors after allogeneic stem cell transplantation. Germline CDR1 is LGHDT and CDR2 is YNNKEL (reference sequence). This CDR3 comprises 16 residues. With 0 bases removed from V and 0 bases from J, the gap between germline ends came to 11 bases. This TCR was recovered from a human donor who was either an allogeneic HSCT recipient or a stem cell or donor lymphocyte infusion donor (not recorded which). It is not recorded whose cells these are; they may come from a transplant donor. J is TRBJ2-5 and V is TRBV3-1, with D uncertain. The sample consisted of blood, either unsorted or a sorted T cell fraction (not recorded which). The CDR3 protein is CASSQDVPAYQETQYF. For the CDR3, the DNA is TGTGCCAGCAGCCAAGATGTGCCAGCCTACCAAGAGACCCAGTACTTC.